The clone carrying this T cell receptor beta chain showed up just a few times. What it recognizes is unknown. The data were obtained in a study of T cell repertoires in cytomegalovirus infection. Across the study: It can be stated that public TCR beta signatures indicated CMV infection as well as a matching HLA type. Broader study findings: Using cumulative public TCR beta family frequency, the authors identified those who carried CMV together with the relevant HLA. Dominating the ex vivo response were HLA-C-restricted CMV-specific TCR beta clonotypes.

The CDR3 runs 13 residues. The germline V and J ends were trimmed by 2 bases and 0 bases, with 4 bases remaining between them. Germline V gene lookup returns CDR1 LNHDA and CDR2 SQIVND (reference sequence). Each CDR3 protein is one row after TCRdb ran MiXCR on the reads. The table lists about 740,000 distinct CDR3 sequences, less than 40% of them singletons, with about 2.8% in the top ten. The TCR comes from a human donor in good health (CMV status not recorded). Some clones in this sample may be carry-over from other donors' samples. Sequencing input: PBMCs. The rearrangement links TRBV19 to TRBJ1-1; D uncertain. As DNA, the CDR3 is TGTGCCAGTAGTATAATACTGAACACTGAAGCTTTCTTT. It specifies CASSIILNTEAFF.